This T cell receptor (beta chain) originates from a study of identical twins. A single record per CDR3 protein comes from TCRdb applying MiXCR to the 5' RACE reads. The repertoire holds more than 1.5 million distinct CDR3 sequences, with roughly a third as singletons. The J segment lost 0 bases and the V segment lost 7 bases, leaving 3 bases of the junction unmatched. The CDR3 has 15 amino acids. Sequencing input: cord blood. The J gene is TRBJ2-4, the V gene TRBV12-3 or TRBV12-4; 10 bases map to TRBD2. The sequence came from a newborn girl in good health. CDR3 bases: TGTGCCAGCATCAGCGGGGGGGTAGCCAAAAACATTCAGTACTTC. This sequence encodes CASISGGVAKNIQYF.